Following are 17 T cell receptor beta chains from one sample sequenced in a study of blood T cell repertoires in COVID-19. The table came from immunoSEQ multiplex PCR; TCRdb's copy has only in-frame clones and leaves some out. The table records 310,000 or so clones, roughly 90% of them present only once. The sequencing input was PBMCs or T cells enriched from blood (not recorded which). These receptor sequences come from a woman in her late teens or twenties who had recovered from COVID-19.

This chain connects TRBV7-8 to TRBJ1-4, with TRBD1 as a possible D gene (6 bases). Germline CDR1 is SGHVS and CDR2 is FQNEAQ. V dropped 5 bases and J dropped 1 base, with 17 bases sitting between them. The CDR3 extends over 17 amino acids. CDR3 loop: CASSLTGTLLTNEKLFF. CDR3 DNA sequence: TGTGCCAGCAGCCTTACAGGGACCCTACTAACTAATGAAAAACTGTTTTTT.

The V and J genes are TRBV11-2 and TRBJ2-5, with TRBD2 matching 11 bases. V shed 5 bases and J 3 bases; nucleotides not matched to a gene: 5. This CDR3 is built from 15 residues. Germline V gene lookup returns CDR1 SGHAT and CDR2 FQNNGV. The CDR3 DNA follows: TGTGCCAGCAGCCCGCCGGGACTAGCGGAAGAGACCCAGTACTTC. Translation: CASSPPGLAEETQYF.

This clone appeared a single time. The chain joins TRBV19 to TRBJ1-1; 8 positions agree with TRBD1. V shed 8 bases, J shed 9 bases, and the junction held 11 bases outside the gene matches. Germline loops: CDR1 LNHDA, CDR2 SQIVND (reference sequence). The CDR3 totals 13 residues. CDR3 nucleotides: TGTGCCAGTGCGAAGGACAGGGAGGGGAAAGCTTTCTTT. It yields the protein CASAKDREGKAFF.

The chain uses TRBV7-2 and TRBJ1-1, with D perhaps TRBD1 (6 bases). CDR3 length equals 16 residues. Germline CDR1 SGHTA, CDR2 FQGNSA. V was cut by 1 base and J by 4 bases, with 16 bases left in between. CDR3 in amino acids: CASSLVGTRKGTEAFF. CDR3 nucleotide sequence: TGTGCCAGCAGCTTAGTCGGGACACGGAAAGGCACTGAAGCTTTCTTT. Looking up the rest from reference TRBV7-2 and TRBJ1-1 gives the full variable domain: GAGVSQSPSNKVTEKGKDVELRCDPISGHTALYWYRQSLGQGLEFLIYFQGNSAPDKSGLPSDRFSAERTGGSVSTLTIQRTQQEDSAVYLCASSLVGTRKGTEAFFGQGTRLTVV.

The CDR3 is CAIRSSGNTIYF. CDR3 DNA: TGTGCCATTCGTAGCTCTGGAAACACCATATATTTT. The chain couples TRBV28 to TRBJ1-3; D remains unclear. Germline CDR1 and CDR2: MDHEN and SYDVKM. The CDR3 has 12 amino acids. With 10 bases removed from V and 0 bases from J, the gap between germline ends came to 7 bases.

The chain uses TRBV5-6 and TRBJ2-1; D uncertain. The V and J ends lost 0 bases and 8 bases respectively, with 6 bases between them. The CDR3 is made up of 12 amino acids. Germline-derived CDR1 and CDR2 are SGHDT and YYEEEE. CDR3 in amino acids: CASSLVNHEQFF. The CDR3 coding sequence is TGTGCCAGCAGCTTGGTTAATCATGAGCAGTTCTTC.

The chain carries TRBV4-1 and TRBJ1-1; D is undetermined. There are 12 residues in the CDR3. Germline V lookup: CDR1 MGHRA, CDR2 YSYEKL. V was clipped by 7 bases and J by 0 bases, with 6 bases between them. CDR3 DNA: TGCGCCAGCATTGGCATGAACACTGAAGCTTTCTTT. Protein: CASIGMNTEAFF.

The J gene is TRBJ1-1, the V gene TRBV7-2, with TRBD1 matching over 9 bases. This CDR3 has 15 residues. Germline CDR1 is SGHTA and CDR2 is FQGNSA. V lost 2 bases to trimming and J lost 0 bases; unmatched junction nucleotides: 1. CDR3 nucleotides: TGTGCCAGCAGCTTATGGACAGGGGTGAACACTGAAGCTTTCTTT. Amino acids: CASSLWTGVNTEAFF.

This rearrangement joins TRBV19 to TRBJ1-5; D unclear. Trimming left V 2 bases short and J 1 base short, with 9 bases between. Germline CDR1 is LNHDA and CDR2 is SQIVND (reference sequence). The CDR3 spans 15 residues. The CDR3 coding sequence is TGTGCCAGTAGTATAATTGTTGGCAGCAATCAGCCCCAGCATTTT. Its translation: CASSIIVGSNQPQHF.

This clone was picked up one time. The chain is built from TRBV28 and TRBJ1-6; D may be TRBD1 (6 bases). Germline values: CDR1 MDHEN, CDR2 SYDVKM. Trimming left V 4 bases short and J 0 bases short, with 13 bases between. The CDR3 contains 17 residues. The CDR3 nucleotides are TGTGCCAGCAGTTCCCGGACAGTGAGCTCCTATAATTCACCCCTCCACTTT. It encodes CASSSRTVSSYNSPLHF.

The CDR3 is CASSFRRGLAKNIQYF. Written as DNA, the CDR3 is TGTGCCAGCAGCTTTAGGCGGGGGTTAGCCAAAAACATTCAGTACTTC. This chain joins TRBV7-8 and TRBJ2-4, with 7 positions matching TRBD2. The V gene end was trimmed by 3 bases and the J gene end by 0 bases; junction bases not matched to a gene: 5. Germline assignment: CDR1 SGHVS and CDR2 FQNEAQ. There are 16 residues in the CDR3.

The chain employs TRBV2 and TRBJ1-1; no clear D. CDR3 size: 14 residues. Trimming removed 4 bases from V and 3 bases from J, with 12 bases in between. In germline, CDR1 is SNHLY, CDR2 FYNNEI. This chain's CDR3 is CASSGSNLYTEAFF. The CDR3 DNA reads as TGTGCCAGCAGTGGAAGTAACTTGTACACTGAAGCTTTCTTT.

The V gene is TRBV7-9, the J gene TRBJ2-3, with TRBD1 matching 8 bases. The CDR3 spans 14 residues. V lost 7 bases to trimming and J lost 0 bases; unmatched junction nucleotides: 3. Germline CDR1 reads SEHNR; CDR2 reads FQNEAQ (reference sequence). The CDR3 spells CASKDRASTDTQYF. The CDR3 DNA sequence: TGTGCCAGCAAGGACAGGGCTAGCACAGATACGCAGTATTTT.

The chain uses TRBV5-8 and TRBJ1-2, with 10 bases aligning to TRBD1. The V segment lost 2 bases and the J segment 6 bases; nucleotides outside the gene matches: 4. The CDR3 runs to 14 residues. Germline CDR1 reads SGHTS; CDR2 reads YDEGEE. The DNA of the CDR3 is TGTGCCAGCAGCTTTGGGGACAGGGGTGATGGCTACACCTTC. Translated, it gives CASSFGDRGDGYTF.

J is TRBJ1-4 and V is TRBV18; the match to TRBD1 covers 8 bases. The CDR3 covers 18 residues. Germline V CDR1 and CDR2: KGHSH, LQKENI. V lost 5 bases, J lost 0 bases, and 11 bases stayed unmatched. The DNA for the CDR3 is TGTGCCAGCTCAGAGGACAGGGTTCAATATGCAACTAATGAAAAACTGTTTTTT. This encodes CASSEDRVQYATNEKLFF.

The chain uses TRBV2 and TRBJ1-5, with 8 bases fitting TRBD1. In germline, CDR1 is SNHLY, CDR2 FYNNEI. With V trimmed by 4 bases and J by 0 bases, 14 bases remained unmatched. CDR3 length: 19 amino acids. The DNA of the CDR3 is TGTGCCAGCAGTGCTCCCCGACAGGGGATAAGGAATAGCAATCAGCCCCAGCATTTT. Translating it yields CASSAPRQGIRNSNQPQHF.

V usage is TRBV7-2 and J usage is TRBJ2-1; a weak D match, TRBD1 (6 bases). Germline V gene data show CDR1 as SGHTA and CDR2 as FQGNSA. The CDR3 runs to 14 residues. V gave up 5 bases and J gave up 3 bases, with 11 bases separating them. CDR3 sequence: CASSRGTLYNEQFF. The CDR3 coding sequence is TGTGCCAGCAGCCGTGGGACACTCTACAATGAGCAGTTCTTC.